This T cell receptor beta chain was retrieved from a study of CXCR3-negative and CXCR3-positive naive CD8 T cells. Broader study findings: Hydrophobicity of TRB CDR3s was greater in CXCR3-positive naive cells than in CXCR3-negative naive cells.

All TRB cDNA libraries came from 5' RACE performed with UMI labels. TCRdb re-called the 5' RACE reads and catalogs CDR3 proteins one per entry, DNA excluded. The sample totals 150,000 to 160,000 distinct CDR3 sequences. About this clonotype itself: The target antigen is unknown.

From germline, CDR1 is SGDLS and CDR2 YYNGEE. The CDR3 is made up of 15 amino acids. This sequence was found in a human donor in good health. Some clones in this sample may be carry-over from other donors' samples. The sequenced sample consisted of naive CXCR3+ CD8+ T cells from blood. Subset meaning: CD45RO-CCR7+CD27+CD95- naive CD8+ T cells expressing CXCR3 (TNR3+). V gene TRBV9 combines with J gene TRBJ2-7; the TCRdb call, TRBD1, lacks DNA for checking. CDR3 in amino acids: CASSVVGTSTYEQYF.